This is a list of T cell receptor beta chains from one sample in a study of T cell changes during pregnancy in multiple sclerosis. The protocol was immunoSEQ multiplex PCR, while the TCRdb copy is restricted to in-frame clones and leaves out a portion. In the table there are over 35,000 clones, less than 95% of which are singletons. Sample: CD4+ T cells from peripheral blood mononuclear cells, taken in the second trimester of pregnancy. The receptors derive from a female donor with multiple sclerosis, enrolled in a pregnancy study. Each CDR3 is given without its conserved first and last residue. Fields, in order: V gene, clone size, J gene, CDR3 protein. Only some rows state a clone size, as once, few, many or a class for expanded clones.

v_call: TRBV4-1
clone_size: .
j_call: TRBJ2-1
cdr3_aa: ASSQDSQGARGEQF

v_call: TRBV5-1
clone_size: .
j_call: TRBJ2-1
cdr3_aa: ASSLDRLAGYNEQF

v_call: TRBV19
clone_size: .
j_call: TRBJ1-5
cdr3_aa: ASSIGQSNQPQH

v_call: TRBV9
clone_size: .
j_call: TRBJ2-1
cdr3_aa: ASSGGTSIYNEQF

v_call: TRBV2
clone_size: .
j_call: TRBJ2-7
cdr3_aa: ASSLLPKGRGTGQEQY

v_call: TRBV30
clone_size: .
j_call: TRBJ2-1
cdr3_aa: AWSVTGLNEQF

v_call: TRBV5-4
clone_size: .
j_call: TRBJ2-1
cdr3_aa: ASSLAAGGVYNEQF

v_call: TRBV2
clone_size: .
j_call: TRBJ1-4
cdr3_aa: ASSESFPGEKLF

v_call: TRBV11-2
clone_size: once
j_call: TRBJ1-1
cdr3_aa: ASSLVGRRSTEAF

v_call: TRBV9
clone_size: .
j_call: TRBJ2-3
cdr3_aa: ASSQTSGSTDTQY

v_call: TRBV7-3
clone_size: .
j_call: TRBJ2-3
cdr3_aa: ASSQTGGSTDTQY

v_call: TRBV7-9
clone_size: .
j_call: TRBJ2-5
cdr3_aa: ASSSGLAGGQETQY

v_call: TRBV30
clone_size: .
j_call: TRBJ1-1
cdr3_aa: ACPGTADTEAF

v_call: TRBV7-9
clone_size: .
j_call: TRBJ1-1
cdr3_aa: ASNSGGKNTEAF

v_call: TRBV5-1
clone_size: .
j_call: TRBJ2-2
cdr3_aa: ASSLDVLVLAAGELF

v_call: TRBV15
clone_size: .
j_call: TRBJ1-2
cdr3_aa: ATSRGGTVEYGYT

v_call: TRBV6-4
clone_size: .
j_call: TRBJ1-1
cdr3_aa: ASSKGQGAEAF

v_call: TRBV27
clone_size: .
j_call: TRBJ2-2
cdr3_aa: ASSFGGATGELF

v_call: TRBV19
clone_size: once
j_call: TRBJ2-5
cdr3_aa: ASSTTSAVETQY

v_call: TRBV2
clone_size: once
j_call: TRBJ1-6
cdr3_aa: ASVPGGGPYNSPLH

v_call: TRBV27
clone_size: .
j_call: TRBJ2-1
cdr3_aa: ASRGRAMAHEQF

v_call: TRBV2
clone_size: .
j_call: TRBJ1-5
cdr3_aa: ASRGRVPNQPQH

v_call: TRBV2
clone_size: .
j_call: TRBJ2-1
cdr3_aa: ASRLTDFPGTGDYHEQF

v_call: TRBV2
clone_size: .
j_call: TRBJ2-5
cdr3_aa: ASSEARGGKTQY

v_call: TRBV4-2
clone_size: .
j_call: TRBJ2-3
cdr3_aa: ASSQAGGPDLTDTQY